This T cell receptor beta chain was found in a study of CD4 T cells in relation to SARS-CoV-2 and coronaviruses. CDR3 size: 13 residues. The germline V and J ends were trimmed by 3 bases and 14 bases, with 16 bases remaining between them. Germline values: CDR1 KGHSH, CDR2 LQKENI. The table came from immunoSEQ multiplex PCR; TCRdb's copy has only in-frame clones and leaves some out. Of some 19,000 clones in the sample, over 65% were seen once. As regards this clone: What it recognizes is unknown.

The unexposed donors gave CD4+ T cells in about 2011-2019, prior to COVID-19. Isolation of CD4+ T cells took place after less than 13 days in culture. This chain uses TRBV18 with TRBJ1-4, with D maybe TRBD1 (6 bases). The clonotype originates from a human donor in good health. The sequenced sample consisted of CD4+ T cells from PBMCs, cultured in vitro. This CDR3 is CASSPDSPRSLFF. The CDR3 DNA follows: TGTGCCAGCTCACCGGACAGTCCGCGGTCTCTGTTTTTT.